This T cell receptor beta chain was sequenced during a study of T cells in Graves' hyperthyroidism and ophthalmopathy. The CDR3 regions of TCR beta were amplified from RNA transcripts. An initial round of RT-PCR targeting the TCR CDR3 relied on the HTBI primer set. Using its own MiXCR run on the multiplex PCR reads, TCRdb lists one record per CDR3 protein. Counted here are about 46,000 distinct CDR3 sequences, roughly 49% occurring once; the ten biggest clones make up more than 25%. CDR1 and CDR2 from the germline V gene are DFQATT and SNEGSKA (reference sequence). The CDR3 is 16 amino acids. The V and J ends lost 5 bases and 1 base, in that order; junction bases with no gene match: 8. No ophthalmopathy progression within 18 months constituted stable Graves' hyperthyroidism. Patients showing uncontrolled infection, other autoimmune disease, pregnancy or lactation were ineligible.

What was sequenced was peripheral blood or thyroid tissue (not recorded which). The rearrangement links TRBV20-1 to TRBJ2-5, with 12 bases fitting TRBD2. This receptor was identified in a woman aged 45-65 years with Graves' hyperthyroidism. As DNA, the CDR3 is TGCAGTGCTTCCAGGACTAGCGGGACTACCCAAGAGACCCAGTACTTC. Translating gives CSASRTSGTTQETQYF.